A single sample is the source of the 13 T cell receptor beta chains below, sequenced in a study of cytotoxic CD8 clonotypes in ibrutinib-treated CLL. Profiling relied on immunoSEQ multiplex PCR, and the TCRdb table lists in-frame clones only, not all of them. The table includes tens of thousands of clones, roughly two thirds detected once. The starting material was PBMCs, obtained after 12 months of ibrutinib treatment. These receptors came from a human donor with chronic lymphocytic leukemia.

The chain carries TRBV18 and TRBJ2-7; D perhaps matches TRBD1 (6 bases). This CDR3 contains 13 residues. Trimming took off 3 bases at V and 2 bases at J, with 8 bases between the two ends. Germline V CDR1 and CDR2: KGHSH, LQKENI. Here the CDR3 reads CASSPGQTYEQYF. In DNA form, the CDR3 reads TGTGCCAGCTCACCCGGACAGACCTACGAGCAGTACTTC.

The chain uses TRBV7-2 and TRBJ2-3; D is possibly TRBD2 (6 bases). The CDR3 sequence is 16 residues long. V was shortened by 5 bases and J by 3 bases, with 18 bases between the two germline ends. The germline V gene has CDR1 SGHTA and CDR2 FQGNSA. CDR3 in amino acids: CASSPGGGHVTDTQYF. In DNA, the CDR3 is TGTGCCAGCAGCCCCGGCGGAGGGCATGTAACAGATACGCAGTATTTT.

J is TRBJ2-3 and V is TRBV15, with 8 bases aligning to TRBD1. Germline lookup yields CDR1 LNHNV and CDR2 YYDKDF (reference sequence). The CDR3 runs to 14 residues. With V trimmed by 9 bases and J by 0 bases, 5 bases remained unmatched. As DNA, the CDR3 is TGTGCCACGCTCCGGGACAGGAGCACAGATACGCAGTATTTT. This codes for CATLRDRSTDTQYF.

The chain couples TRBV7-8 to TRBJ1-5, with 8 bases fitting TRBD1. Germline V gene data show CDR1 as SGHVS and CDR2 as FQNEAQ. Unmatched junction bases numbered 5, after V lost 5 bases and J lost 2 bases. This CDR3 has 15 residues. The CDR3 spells CASSLTGQGNQPQHF. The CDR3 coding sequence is TGTGCCAGCAGCCTCACGGGACAGGGCAATCAGCCCCAGCATTTT.

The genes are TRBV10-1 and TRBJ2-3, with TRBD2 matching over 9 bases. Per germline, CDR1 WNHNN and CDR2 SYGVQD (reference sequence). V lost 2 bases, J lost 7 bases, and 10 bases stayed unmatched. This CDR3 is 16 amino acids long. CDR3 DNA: TGCGCCAGCAGTGAGGAAATAGCGGGAGATTGGAATACGCAGTATTTT. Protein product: CASSEEIAGDWNTQYF.

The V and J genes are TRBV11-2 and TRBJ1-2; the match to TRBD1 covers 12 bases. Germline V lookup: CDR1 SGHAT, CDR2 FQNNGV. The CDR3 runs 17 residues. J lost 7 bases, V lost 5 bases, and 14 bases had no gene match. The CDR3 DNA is TGTGCCAGCAGCAGCGGGGGACAGGGGGCTTCGCCACCTGGCTACACCTTC. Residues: CASSSGGQGASPPGYTF.

For the CDR3, the DNA is TGTGCCAGTAGTGAACGGGATGAGCAGTTCTTC. This codes for CASSERDEQFF. The chain links TRBV19 to TRBJ2-1; D not resolved. This CDR3 is built from 11 residues. V lost 5 bases to trimming and J lost 8 bases, with 7 bases between them. CDR1 and CDR2 from the germline V gene are LNHDA and SQIVND (reference sequence).

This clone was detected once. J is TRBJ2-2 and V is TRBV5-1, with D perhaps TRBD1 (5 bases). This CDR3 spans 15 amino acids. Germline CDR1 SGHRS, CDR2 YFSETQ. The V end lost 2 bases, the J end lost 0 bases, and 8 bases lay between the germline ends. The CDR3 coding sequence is TGCGCCAGCAGCTTAGACAGAGCGAACACCGGGGAGCTGTTTTTT. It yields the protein CASSLDRANTGELFF.

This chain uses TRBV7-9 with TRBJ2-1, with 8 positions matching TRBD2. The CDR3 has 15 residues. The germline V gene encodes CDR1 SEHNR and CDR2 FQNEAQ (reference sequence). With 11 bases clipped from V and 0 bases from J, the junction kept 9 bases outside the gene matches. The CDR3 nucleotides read TGTGCCTCTAGGTGGGGGACTAGCTCCTACAATGAGCAGTTCTTC. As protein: CASRWGTSSYNEQFF.

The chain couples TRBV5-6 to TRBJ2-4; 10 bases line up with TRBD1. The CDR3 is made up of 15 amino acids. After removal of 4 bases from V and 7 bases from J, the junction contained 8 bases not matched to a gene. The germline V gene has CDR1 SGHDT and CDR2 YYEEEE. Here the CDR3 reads CASSGSGTGENIQYF. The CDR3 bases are TGTGCCAGCAGCGGCTCCGGGACAGGGGAGAACATTCAGTACTTC. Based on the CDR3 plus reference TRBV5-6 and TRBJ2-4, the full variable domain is DAGVTQSPTHLIKTRGQQVTLRCSPKSGHDTVSWYQQALGQGPQFIFQYYEEEERQRGNFPDRFSGHQFPNYSSELNVNALLLGDSALYLCASSGSGTGENIQYFGAGTRLSVL.

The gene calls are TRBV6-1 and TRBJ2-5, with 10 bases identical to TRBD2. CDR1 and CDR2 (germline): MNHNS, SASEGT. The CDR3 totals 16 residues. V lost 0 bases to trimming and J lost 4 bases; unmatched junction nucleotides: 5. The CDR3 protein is CASSEAGLAGVETQYF. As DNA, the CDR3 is TGTGCCAGCAGTGAAGCCGGGCTAGCGGGAGTAGAGACCCAGTACTTC.

CDR3 amino acids: CASSRPGGSGKPEQFF. The DNA for the CDR3 is TGTGCCAGCAGCCGCCCGGGGGGTTCGGGGAAGCCTGAGCAGTTCTTC. This chain joins TRBV14 and TRBJ2-1; the match to TRBD2 covers 7 bases. Germline CDR1 reads SGHDN; CDR2 reads FVKESK. There are 16 residues in the CDR3. J was trimmed by 9 bases and V by 4 bases; bases with no gene match: 15.

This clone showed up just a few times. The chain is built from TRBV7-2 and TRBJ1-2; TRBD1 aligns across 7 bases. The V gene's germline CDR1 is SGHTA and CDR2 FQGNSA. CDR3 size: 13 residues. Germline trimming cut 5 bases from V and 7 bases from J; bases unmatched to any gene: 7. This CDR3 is CASSLRQGRGYTF. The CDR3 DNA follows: TGTGCCAGCAGCCTTCGACAGGGTCGTGGCTACACCTTC.